A selection of T cell receptor beta chains follows, all from one sample in a study of T-cell reconstitution after alpha-beta-depleted transplantation in children. TCRdb re-called the PCR reads with MiXCR, one entry per CDR3 protein. The sample consists of about 470,000 distinct CDR3 sequences, over 40% of them appearing once. Sequencing was performed on PBMCs, taken before TCRalphabeta/CD19-depleted stem cell transplant. The origin of the receptors is a girl aged 2-10 years with aplastic anemia, due to receive a stem cell transplant. Each CDR3 is given with its conserved first and last residue. Fields, in order: D gene, V gene, CDR3 protein. A D gene is named only where the DNA matches it firmly.

D: TRBD2; V: TRBV5-1; CDR3: CASSLDSGTDTQYF
D: TRBD1; V: TRBV19; CDR3: CASSRTGRNQPQHF
D: TRBD1; V: TRBV7-9; CDR3: CASSLVGQGAGTEAFF
D: TRBD2; V: TRBV3-1; CDR3: CASSQVASGMTDTQYF
D: .; V: TRBV7-2; CDR3: CASSISVSEQFF
D: TRBD1; V: TRBV20-1; CDR3: CSARLTGDYGYTF
D: .; V: TRBV28; CDR3: CASSLSLGEEYGNTIYF
D: .; V: TRBV29-1; CDR3: CSAADGRYEQYF
D: .; V: TRBV11-2; CDR3: CASSLTPLPVSGANVLTF
D: TRBD1; V: TRBV5-1; CDR3: CASSLGQGAVELFF
D: .; V: TRBV12-3/TRBV12-4; CDR3: CASSPKSRRGTQYF
D: TRBD1; V: TRBV5-1; CDR3: CAIPDRVSYEQYF
D: TRBD1; V: TRBV6-5; CDR3: CASSYDRDTEAFF
D: .; V: TRBV18; CDR3: CASSPEGGPNGYTF
D: TRBD1; V: TRBV20-1; CDR3: CSAKTGGDTDTQYF
D: .; V: TRBV5-1; CDR3: CASSSSEGIYF
D: .; V: TRBV2; CDR3: CASRVIAGQGGYTF
D: .; V: TRBV14; CDR3: CASSQDLVPSYNEQFF
D: .; V: TRBV25-1; CDR3: CASSEASPYGYTF
D: .; V: TRBV7-9; CDR3: CASSHGGMHNEQFF
D: .; V: TRBV15; CDR3: CATSRDEGYEQYF
D: .; V: TRBV24-1; CDR3: CATSDLPGRELFF
D: TRBD2; V: TRBV20-1; CDR3: CSAWTSGKNTDTQYF
D: .; V: TRBV30; CDR3: CAWSGEVRAQYF
D: TRBD2; V: TRBV6-2/TRBV6-3; CDR3: CASRGASGNYNEQFF
D: TRBD1; V: TRBV6-1; CDR3: CASSRTTGLGNQPQHF
D: .; V: TRBV20-1; CDR3: CSARDATNQETQYF
D: .; V: TRBV12-3/TRBV12-4; CDR3: CASSFEWGDTQYF
D: TRBD2; V: TRBV20-1; CDR3: CSAAAGLADTYEQYF
D: .; V: TRBV12-3/TRBV12-4; CDR3: CASRGRSLAAIPQYF
D: TRBD1; V: TRBV12-3/TRBV12-4; CDR3: CASNPGQGFNTGELFF
D: .; V: TRBV20-1; CDR3: CSARMTGYEQYF
D: .; V: TRBV6-5; CDR3: CASSYSREIGYEQYF
D: .; V: TRBV19; CDR3: CASSRTGILGVHF
D: .; V: TRBV20-1; CDR3: CSATPTSTDTQYF
D: TRBD1; V: TRBV20-1; CDR3: CSARTGRNEQFF
D: .; V: TRBV7-2; CDR3: CASSLIPATMGGDQFF
D: .; V: TRBV20-1; CDR3: CSAREGPSQETQYF
D: .; V: TRBV20-1; CDR3: CSAIRQQMNTEAFF
D: .; V: TRBV5-6; CDR3: CASSRGVPGEGNEQFF
D: .; V: TRBV28; CDR3: CASSSLGVGLDTEAFF
D: .; V: TRBV12-3/TRBV12-4; CDR3: CASSPYPSSTDTQYF
D: .; V: TRBV20-1; CDR3: CSARDVAGSYNEQFF
D: .; V: TRBV7-3; CDR3: CASSGGADTGELFF
D: .; V: TRBV7-9; CDR3: CASSYMQGWSNIQYF
D: TRBD1; V: TRBV20-1; CDR3: CSAPRDRGGDTQYF
D: TRBD2; V: TRBV5-1; CDR3: CASSFLASGNTGELFF
D: .; V: TRBV7-9; CDR3: CASSLAETWDTEAFF
D: TRBD2; V: TRBV7-9; CDR3: CASSPGGRTGNEQFF
D: .; V: TRBV20-1; CDR3: CSARAGDTTDTQYF
D: TRBD1; V: TRBV7-8; CDR3: CASSLGQGNEQFF
D: TRBD2; V: TRBV12-3/TRBV12-4; CDR3: CASSFEMTSGNTYNEQFF
D: .; V: TRBV24-1; CDR3: CATSGDYEQYF